Below are 14 T cell receptor beta chains sequenced from a single sample in a study of control samples from healthy donors and cancer patients. Generated by immunoSEQ multiplex PCR, the TCRdb table keeps only in-frame clones and is missing some. The repertoire holds approximately 60,000 clones, roughly 85% seen once, with 4.5% to 6% in the top ten. Sequencing used blood. Source of these receptors: a middle-aged man in good health.

CDR3 sequence (DNA): TGTGCCAGCAGCCCCCGGTCGGCGAACACTGAAGCTTTCTTT. Its translation is CASSPRSANTEAFF. The chain has TRBV11-3 and TRBJ1-1; D remains ambiguous. V lost 5 bases and J lost 1, with 11 bases in between. The CDR3 runs to 14 residues. Germline assignment: CDR1 SGHNT and CDR2 YENEEA.

This clone was found a few times. V usage is TRBV11-1 and J usage is TRBJ1-3, with TRBD1 matching over 8 bases. The ends lost 4 bases at V and 4 bases at J; junction bases unmatched: 6. This CDR3 spans 15 amino acids. The V gene's germline CDR1 is SGHAT and CDR2 FQDESV (reference sequence). In DNA form, the CDR3 reads TGTGCCAGCAGCTCAACAGGGGGTCTCGGAAACACCATATATTTT. Its protein is CASSSTGGLGNTIYF.

The chain links TRBV5-1 to TRBJ1-5; unclear D gene. There are 13 residues in the CDR3. The V gene's germline CDR1 is SGHRS and CDR2 YFSETQ. The V end was cut by 0 bases, the J end by 6 bases, with 7 bases between. For the CDR3, the DNA is TGCGCCAGCAGCTTGGCGAACGGTCAGCCCCAGCATTTT. Protein sequence: CASSLANGQPQHF.

This sequence joins TRBV7-8 and TRBJ1-6; no clear D. The V gene's germline CDR1 is SGHVS and CDR2 FQNEAQ. The germline V and J ends were trimmed by 2 bases and 8 bases, with 13 bases remaining between them. CDR3 size: 15 residues. In DNA form, the CDR3 reads TGTGCCAGCAGCTTATACAGCTTCTCTTATTCACCCCTCCACTTT. Translated, it gives CASSLYSFSYSPLHF.

V is TRBV11-3 and J is TRBJ2-7; no firm D call. CDR1 is SGHNT, CDR2 YENEEA, per germline. CDR3 length: 13 residues. V was shortened by 5 bases and J by 3 bases, with 11 bases between the two germline ends. DNA of the CDR3: TGTGCCAGCAGCATTGTTCCCCACTACGAGCAGTACTTC. Amino acid sequence: CASSIVPHYEQYF.

The rearrangement links TRBV30 to TRBJ2-5; D is perhaps TRBD1 or TRBD2 (5 bases each). Trimming took 4 bases from V and 3 from J, leaving 15 bases between them. There are 14 residues in the CDR3. CDR1 GTSNPN and CDR2 SVGIG come from the germline V gene (reference sequence). CDR3 DNA sequence: TGTGCCTGGACCGCTTTCGGGACGGAAGAGACCCAGTACTTC. It encodes CAWTAFGTEETQYF.

The chain combines TRBV27 with TRBJ2-7; TRBD2 might be the D (5 bases). CDR1 and CDR2 from the germline V gene are MNHEY and SMNVEV (reference sequence). Trimming stripped 8 bases from V and 0 bases from J, with 11 bases between. This CDR3 has 13 residues. CDR3 loop: CASGGLNSYEQYF. CDR3 in DNA: TGTGCCAGCGGCGGGTTAAACTCCTACGAGCAGTACTTC.

The chain employs TRBV24-1 and TRBJ2-1; TRBD2 matches 11 bases. CDR1 and CDR2 (germline): KGHDR, SFDVKD. V shed 4 bases, J shed 4 bases, and the junction held 5 bases outside the gene matches. The CDR3 has 16 residues. CDR3 sequence reads: CATSDSGTSGYNEQFF. The CDR3 DNA sequence: TGTGCCACCAGTGACTCCGGGACTAGCGGATACAATGAGCAGTTCTTC.

The gene calls are TRBV15 and TRBJ1-1, with 9 bases identical to TRBD1. The CDR3 consists of 14 residues. The germline gives CDR1 LNHNV, CDR2 YYDKDF (reference sequence). With V trimmed by 3 bases and J by 3 bases, 2 bases remained unmatched. Here the CDR3 DNA reads TGTGCCACCAGCAGGGGACAGGGATACACTGAAGCTTTCTTT. This gives the protein CATSRGQGYTEAFF.

This clone has a handful of counts. This sequence joins TRBV19 and TRBJ1-3; 8 nucleotides match TRBD1. This CDR3 has 16 residues. The junction had 8 bases not matched to a gene; V was cut back by 7 bases and J by 0 bases. Germline CDR1 is LNHDA and CDR2 is SQIVND (reference sequence). This CDR3 reads CASILTGANSGNTIYF. The CDR3 coding sequence is TGTGCCAGTATTTTGACAGGGGCGAACTCTGGAAACACCATATATTTT. Full variable domain (rest looked up from reference TRBV19 and TRBJ1-3): DGGITQSPKYLFRKEGQNVTLSCEQNLNHDAMYWYRQDPGQGLRLIYYSQIVNDFQKGDIAEGYSVSREKKESFPLTVTSAQKNPTAFYLCASILTGANSGNTIYFGEGSWLTVV.

V is TRBV2 and J is TRBJ2-5; 10 nucleotides line up with TRBD2. The CDR3 loop spans 15 amino acids. J gave up 2 bases and V 7 bases, and 7 bases lay outside the gene matches. CDR1 and CDR2 (germline): SNHLY, FYNNEI. CDR3 residues: CASNPGLAWQETQYF. The DNA for the CDR3 is TGTGCCAGCAACCCGGGACTAGCGTGGCAAGAGACCCAGTACTTC.

This chain links TRBV9 with TRBJ2-2; D remains unclear. The V end was cut by 0 bases, the J end by 3 bases, with 6 bases between. Germline V gene sequence: CDR1 SGDLS, CDR2 YYNGEE. The CDR3 runs to 14 residues. The CDR3 nucleotides are TGTGCCAGCAGCGTAGATGGGGACACCGGGGAGCTGTTTTTT. Translated, it gives CASSVDGDTGELFF.

This rearrangement joins TRBV9 to TRBJ2-3, with D perhaps being TRBD1 or TRBD2 (5 bases each). Trimming left V 4 bases short and J 4 bases short, with 16 bases between. The germline gives CDR1 SGDLS, CDR2 YYNGEE. The CDR3 consists of 15 residues. CDR3 sequence: CASSPRGRASDTQYF. The CDR3 DNA follows: TGTGCCAGCAGCCCCCGGGGCAGGGCATCAGATACGCAGTATTTT.

The chain employs TRBV6-4 and TRBJ1-6; no reliable D call. Trimming took 4 bases from V and 10 from J, leaving 11 bases between them. This CDR3 comprises 13 residues. Per germline, CDR1 MRHNA and CDR2 SNTAGT. The CDR3 here is CASSVQVESPLHF. For the CDR3, the DNA is TGTGCCAGCAGTGTGCAGGTAGAATCACCCCTCCACTTT.